Sequencing of this T cell receptor beta chain was carried out in a study of blood T cell repertoires in COVID-19. Per the authors' pipeline: Amplification with reference gene primers provided the estimates of nucleated cell counts. The protocol was immunoSEQ multiplex PCR, while the TCRdb copy is restricted to in-frame clones and leaves out a portion. That table supplies the V and J calls and clone size; D and trimming were determined from the DNA. This sample has 50,000 to 55,000 clones; 80% to 90% occur once, and the top ten carry around 6.5%. Germline loops: CDR1 MNHEY, CDR2 SVGAGI. Trimming cost V 6 bases and J 6 bases, with 9 bases left between them. The CDR3 consists of 12 residues.

This clonotype was sampled from a man aged 45-65 years with active COVID-19. The specimen was peripheral blood. This chain joins TRBV6-5 and TRBJ1-5; D call uncertain. CDR3 sequence (DNA): TGTGCCAGCAGCTCCACTGGTCAGCCCCAGCATTTT. Protein product: CASSSTGQPQHF.